Reported below is one T cell receptor beta chain. The antigen it recognizes is unknown. Base-call qualities are not available, and no considerably larger clone is one nucleotide away. The library was prepared using PCR. TCRdb names Illumina HiSeq 2500 as the instrument used. To reduce PCR and sequencing biases, unique molecular identifiers were built into the TCR beta cDNA libraries. Per 1 to 10 million input T cells, roughly 0.5 million cDNA molecules were obtained, such that each molecule approximated one T cell. The same protocol used for the earlier healthy control dataset was applied to prepare and sequence the patient libraries. Samples belonging to the same batch were prepared together, multiplexed and sequenced on a shared HiSeq lane. In the authors' own workflow: Raw barcoded reads were processed with MIGEC, discarding single-read molecular identifier groups before consensus assembly and CDR3 extraction. VDJtools was used for post-analysis of the clonotype tables, with diversity normalized by down-sampling every dataset to the smallest sample size. In repertoire overlap clustering, CDR3 amino acid sequences, but not nucleotide sequences, were matched to correct batch-related cross-sample contamination. The raw public data were reprocessed by TCRdb itself: fastp quality trimming at Q25, MiXCR clonotype calling, in-frame beta chains only. Under each unique CDR3 protein, matching rows form one entry showing the most common genes and DNA. TCRdb assigned the V and J calls; the authors' analysis was not used. Across this sample there are under 200,000 distinct CDR3 sequences, with under 40% seen only once. 25% to 35% of the sample belongs to the ten largest clones.

CDR1 and CDR2 are drawn from the germline V gene (reference sequence): DFQATT, SNEGSKA. Including cysteine and phenylalanine, the CDR3 has 15 amino acids. The read is trimmed to its CDR3 DNA, 45 bases read in frame from base 1. V is pared back by 0 bases and J by 4 bases, with 15 bases lying between the germline termini. The sample comes from a study of post-analysis software for immune sequencing data (dated by TCRdb to about 2015). For context, the study as a whole: The recorded disease courses included relapsing-remitting, secondary progressive and progressive-relapsing multiple sclerosis, and some patients had no subtype annotation. The patient repertoires were set against about eleven previously published healthy control repertoires from donors whose ages ranged from roughly 6 to 27 years. A subset of samples was prepared in parallel using single-end sample barcoding, then pooled and co-amplified after Illumina adapter ligation. The investigation overall reported the following: Normalized Chao1 diversity was significantly lower in multiple sclerosis patients than controls, suggesting substantial peripheral T-cell clonal expansion. When samples were clustered directly using the F measure, samples prepared in the same batch co-clustered strongly, which prompted a batch-effect correction. Significantly higher frequencies in patients than in controls were found for roughly 5 TRBV segments, including TRBV5-6, TRBV5-1 and TRBV20-1. The multiple sclerosis patient group was slightly younger than the control group.

The time point label here, explained by the study, means: second blood draw from one MS patient after hematopoietic stem cell transplantation. To demonstrate the VDJtools post-analysis software, the study profiled TCR beta repertoires from the peripheral blood of 13 young patients with multiple sclerosis. The multiple sclerosis patients were children and adolescents between about 6 and 15 years of age. This clonotype was sampled from a girl under 18 with multiple sclerosis. Donor details come from another sample of the same person, matched by shared clones. Material: blood, obtained after autologous hematopoietic stem cell transplantation. The V and J segments used are TRBV20-1 and TRBJ1-2, with no reliable assignment of the D segment. CDR3 protein: CSARDPLNPAYGYTF. The bases read TGCAGTGCTAGAGATCCCCTCAATCCAGCCTATGGCTACACCTTC.